The 6 T cell receptor beta chains reported below all come from one sample, sequenced in a study of regulatory T cells in long-lasting Graves disease. Regarding time point: newly diagnosed GD, antithyroid drugs for less than 3 months. The TCR library used RNA extracted from PBMCs. HTBI primers from iRepertoire and Arm-PCR of CDR3 regions yielded the TCR beta libraries. TCRdb redid the calling of the multiplex PCR reads with MiXCR, one entry per CDR3 protein. The sample includes around 250,000 distinct CDR3 sequences, 15% to 20% of them seen just once. The sequencing here drew on peripheral blood mononuclear cells (PBMCs), taken at new diagnosis, from a patient treated with antithyroid drugs. Receptor source: a female donor with Graves disease.

This chain uses TRBV10-2 with TRBJ1-5; D is ambiguous. Trimming removed 10 bases from V and 0 bases from J, with 10 bases in between. This CDR3 has 13 amino acids. Per the germline V gene, CDR1 is WSHSY and CDR2 is SAAADI. As DNA, the CDR3 is TGCGCCACCCGTGGCGTTAGCAATCAGCCCCAGCATTTT. It encodes CATRGVSNQPQHF.

This clonotype has a count of ten or more. The rearrangement joins TRBV6-5 to TRBJ2-7, with 12 bases fitting TRBD2. Trimming cost V 4 bases and J 2 bases; bases outside gene matches: 6. The CDR3 spans 16 residues. The V gene's germline CDR1 is MNHEY and CDR2 SVGAGI. This CDR3 reads CASSSSTSGSPYEQYF. CDR3 DNA sequence: TGTGCCAGCAGTTCATCGACTAGCGGGAGTCCCTACGAGCAGTACTTC.

This clonotype was picked up many times. The V gene is TRBV19, the J gene TRBJ2-1; D is tentatively TRBD1 or TRBD2 (5 bases each). Trimming left V 4 bases short and J 8 bases short, with 24 bases between. The CDR3 length is 17 residues. Germline lookup yields CDR1 LNHDA and CDR2 SQIVND (reference sequence). This chain's CDR3 is CASSSPLVRGVGHEQFF. CDR3 coding DNA: TGTGCCAGTAGTAGCCCCTTGGTGAGGGGAGTGGGGCATGAGCAGTTCTTC.

This clonotype has ten or more counts. The chain combines TRBV7-8 with TRBJ2-4, with 9 bases aligning to TRBD1. Germline-derived CDR1 and CDR2 are SGHVS and FQNEAQ. The CDR3 runs 15 residues. The trim removed 1 base at V and 8 bases at J, leaving 6 bases unmatched. The CDR3 nucleotides are TGTGCCAGCAGCTTAGGGGACAGGGAGAGAGACATTCAGTACTTC. This codes for CASSLGDRERDIQYF.

This clonotype has ten or more counts. The chain uses TRBV5-4 and TRBJ2-1; unclear D gene. V lost 0 bases and J lost 15, with 10 bases in between. The CDR3 loop spans 11 amino acids. The germline CDR1 and CDR2 sequences are SGHNT and YYREEE (reference sequence). CDR3 nucleotide sequence: TGTGCCAGCAGCTTGGTGGATACGATGTTCTTC. Amino acid sequence: CASSLVDTMFF.

Many counts were recorded for this clonotype. This chain uses TRBV19 with TRBJ1-5; the match to TRBD1 covers 7 bases. This CDR3 spans 16 amino acids. The junction had 6 bases not matched to a gene; V was cut back by 3 bases and J by 1 base. The germline gives CDR1 LNHDA, CDR2 SQIVND (reference sequence). The CDR3 DNA reads TGTGCCAGTAGTATTTCAGGGGGTTTAAGCAATCAGCCCCAGCATTTT. Its protein is CASSISGGLSNQPQHF.